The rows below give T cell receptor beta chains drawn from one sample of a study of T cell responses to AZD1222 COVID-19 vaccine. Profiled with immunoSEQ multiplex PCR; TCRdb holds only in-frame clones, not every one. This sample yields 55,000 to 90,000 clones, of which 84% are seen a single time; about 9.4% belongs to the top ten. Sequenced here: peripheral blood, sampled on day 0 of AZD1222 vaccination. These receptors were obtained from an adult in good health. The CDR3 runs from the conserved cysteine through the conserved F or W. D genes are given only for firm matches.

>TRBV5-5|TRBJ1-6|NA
CASSYIGRLNSPLHF
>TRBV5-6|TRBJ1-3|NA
CASSLRGIHSGNTIYF
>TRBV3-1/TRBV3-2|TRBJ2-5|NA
CASSRSGKETQYF
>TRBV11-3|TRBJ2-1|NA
CASSPTGSNEQFF
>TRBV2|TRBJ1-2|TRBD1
CASSPRDSANYGYTF
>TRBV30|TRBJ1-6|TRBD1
CAWTRDSYNSPLHF
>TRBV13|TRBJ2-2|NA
CASSLEPPSPNTGELFF
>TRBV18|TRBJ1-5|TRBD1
CASSEGQGPQPQHF
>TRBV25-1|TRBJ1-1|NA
CASTGREGLNTEAFF
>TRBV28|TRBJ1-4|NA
CASSLSVTWHEKLFF
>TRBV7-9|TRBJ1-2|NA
CASSRAGVGYGYTF
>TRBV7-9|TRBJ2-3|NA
CASRPQGSTDTQYF